This T cell receptor (beta chain) is drawn from a study of T cell repertoires in cytomegalovirus infection. Turning to the study itself: The study used recently identified HLA-C-restricted and well-studied HLA-B-restricted CMV epitopes. Shared public TCR beta signatures pointed to both CMV infection and a matching HLA type. Study conclusions and caveats: HLA-C-restricted CMV-specific TCR beta clonotypes prevailed in the ex vivo response. Based on cumulative public TCR beta family frequency, carriers of CMV plus the relevant HLA were identified.

MiXCR was run by TCRdb on the reads, yielding one entry per CDR3 protein. The data contain some 920,000 distinct CDR3 sequences, approximately 31% of them singletons. V lost 4 bases to trimming and J lost 5 bases, with 12 bases between them. Germline V gene data show CDR1 as SGHDT and CDR2 as YYEEEE. The CDR3 runs to 14 residues. This clonotype was found once. Antigen specificity is unknown. The TCR comes from a human donor in good health (CMV status not recorded). Some clones in this sample may be carry-over from other donors' samples. The sequencing used cultured CD8+ T cells from PBMCs, collected from culture after CMV antigen stimulation. The V and J genes are TRBV5-6 and TRBJ1-4; D is undetermined. CDR3 bases: TGTGCCAGCAGCCACGATGACGGGAATGAAAAACTGTTTTTT. Translation gives CASSHDDGNEKLFF.